What follows are 32 T cell receptor beta chains derived from one specimen sequenced in a study of identical twins. TCRdb independently ran MiXCR on the 5' RACE reads; one entry per CDR3 protein. The profile shows just over 500,000 distinct CDR3 sequences, 22% of them singletons. These data were also filed under a second study, of T cells expressing NK-cell markers.

Specimen: CD4+ T cells sorted from blood. The receptor set was obtained from a woman aged 18-29 years in good health.

A few counts support this clonotype. The V gene is TRBV10-1, the J gene TRBJ2-1; D perhaps matches TRBD1 (5 bases). The V gene lost 1 base and the J gene lost 4 bases, with 11 bases spanning the gap. CDR1 is WNHNN, CDR2 SYGVQD, per germline (reference sequence). This CDR3 region has 15 residues. CDR3 residues: CASSELGVGYNEQFF. The CDR3 DNA follows: TGCGCCAGCAGTGAGTTAGGGGTCGGTTACAATGAGCAGTTCTTC.

This clonotype was seen repeatedly, ten times or more. The chain couples TRBV10-1 to TRBJ1-1; no reliable D call. CDR1 WNHNN and CDR2 SYGVQD come from the germline V gene (reference sequence). V gave up 2 bases and J gave up 0 bases, with 10 bases separating them. This CDR3 region has 15 residues. The CDR3 reads CASSETLWMNTEAFF. DNA of the CDR3: TGCGCCAGCAGTGAGACCCTATGGATGAACACTGAAGCTTTCTTT.

This clonotype was found many times. The rearrangement uses TRBV9 and TRBJ1-4, with 7 bases lining up with TRBD1. This CDR3 region has 15 residues. With 2 bases clipped from V and 5 bases from J, the junction kept 6 bases outside the gene matches. CDR1 and CDR2 (germline): SGDLS, YYNGEE. CDR3 in amino acids: CASSVRQGYNEKLFF. CDR3 nucleotide sequence: TGTGCCAGCAGCGTGAGACAGGGATACAATGAAAAACTGTTTTTT.

The chain couples TRBV7-2 to TRBJ1-2; D remains unclear. Germline V lookup: CDR1 SGHTA, CDR2 FQGNSA. V dropped 5 bases and J dropped 8 bases, with 18 bases sitting between them. The CDR3 is made up of 14 amino acids. CDR3 bases: TGTGCCAGCAGCCCTATGGACTACGGAGGGGGCTACACCTTC. This translates into CASSPMDYGGGYTF.

The chain uses TRBV20-1 and TRBJ1-2; 7 positions match TRBD1. Germline loops: CDR1 DFQATT, CDR2 SNEGSKA (reference sequence). The CDR3 is 12 residues long. With 6 bases clipped from V and 8 bases from J, the junction kept 9 bases outside the gene matches. The CDR3 DNA reads as TGCAGTGCAAACGCAGGGGGGCTAGGCTACACCTTC. This codes for CSANAGGLGYTF.

The chain recombines TRBV6-4 with TRBJ2-1; 9 bases are a match to TRBD1. The junction had 5 bases not matched to a gene; V was cut back by 4 bases and J by 4 bases. Germline CDR1 reads MRHNA; CDR2 reads SNTAGT. This CDR3 is 15 amino acids long. CDR3 sequence: CASSAGTGPYNEQFF. The CDR3 region has the DNA TGTGCCAGCAGTGCGGGGACAGGGCCATACAATGAGCAGTTCTTC.

This clonotype was seen a few times. The rearrangement joins TRBV12-3 or TRBV12-4 to TRBJ2-7, with TRBD2 identical over 7 bases. The CDR3 extends over 14 amino acids. Germline trimming cut 4 bases from V and 6 bases from J; bases unmatched to any gene: 9. In nucleotides, the CDR3 is TGTGCCAGCAGTTCGGGCGGGAGAACCCGCGAGCAGTACTTC. Protein product: CASSSGGRTREQYF.

J is TRBJ1-4 and V is TRBV12-3 or TRBV12-4, with D uncertain. Trimming cost V 6 bases and J 5 bases, with 7 bases left between them. The CDR3 loop spans 12 amino acids. CDR3: CASRPGNEKLFF. The CDR3 nucleotides are TGTGCCAGCAGGCCCGGGAATGAAAAACTGTTTTTT.

The V gene is TRBV7-9, the J gene TRBJ1-2, with 7 bases aligning to TRBD1. Trimming cost V 1 base and J 8 bases; bases outside gene matches: 7. Germline V gene lookup returns CDR1 SEHNR and CDR2 FQNEAQ (reference sequence). This CDR3 spans 14 amino acids. CDR3 nucleotides: TGTGCCAGCAGCTTAGGGACAGGAAGTGTAGGCTACACCTTC. Its protein product is CASSLGTGSVGYTF.

This clonotype was counted a single time. The chain uses TRBV20-1 and TRBJ2-1, with D tentatively TRBD2 (6 bases). Per the germline V gene, CDR1 is DFQATT and CDR2 is SNEGSKA (reference sequence). The CDR3 totals 14 residues. Trimming took off 6 bases at V and 2 bases at J, with 14 bases between the two ends. CDR3 in DNA: TGCAGTGCCCCAGCGGGTAGGACCTACAATGAGCAGTTCTTC. Protein sequence: CSAPAGRTYNEQFF.

The gene calls are TRBV10-3 and TRBJ1-1; D is uncertain. The CDR3 spans 12 residues. Per germline, CDR1 ENHRY and CDR2 SYGVKD. V gave up 0 bases and J gave up 11 bases, with 10 bases separating them. The CDR3: CAISESRKKAFF. The CDR3 coding sequence is TGTGCCATCAGTGAGTCCCGAAAGAAGGCTTTCTTT.

The chain carries TRBV15 and TRBJ1-5; D uncertain. Germline CDR1 reads LNHNV; CDR2 reads YYDKDF (reference sequence). The CDR3 runs to 12 residues. Deletions cut 8 bases from V and 7 bases from J, with 12 bases between. The CDR3, as DNA: TGTGCCACCGGCCGAGGAGGCCAGCCCCAGCATTTT. Translation gives CATGRGGQPQHF.

The chain recombines TRBV20-1 with TRBJ2-6; D not resolved. The CDR3 runs 13 residues. CDR1 is DFQATT and CDR2 is SNEGSKA in the germline V gene (reference sequence). V lost 6 bases and J lost 4, with 10 bases in between. The CDR3, as DNA: TGCAGTGCATTGAGCCGAGGGGCCAACGTCCTGACTTTC. Residues: CSALSRGANVLTF.

This sequence joins TRBV9 and TRBJ2-1, with 7 bases matching TRBD2. The CDR3 runs 15 residues. Trimming at V came to 2 bases and at J to 8 bases, leaving 10 bases not matched to a gene. Germline-derived CDR1 and CDR2 are SGDLS and YYNGEE. CDR3 protein: CASSVGPGGFDEQFF. Here the CDR3 DNA reads TGTGCCAGCAGCGTCGGTCCGGGGGGTTTCGATGAGCAGTTCTTC.

The chain joins TRBV3-1 to TRBJ2-5; 10 positions match TRBD1. CDR1 LGHDT and CDR2 YNNKEL come from the germline V gene (reference sequence). The length of the CDR3 is 17 residues. J gave up 4 bases and V 6 bases, and 14 bases lay outside the gene matches. CDR3 region: CASRRVGGQGRGETQYF. DNA of the CDR3: TGTGCCAGCAGAAGGGTTGGGGGACAGGGGAGAGGAGAGACCCAGTACTTC.

This clonotype was detected only a few times. The chain uses TRBV5-1 and TRBJ2-1; 8 bases fit TRBD2. Per the germline V gene, CDR1 is SGHRS and CDR2 is YFSETQ. The CDR3 sequence is 16 residues long. J was trimmed by 7 bases and V by 4 bases; bases with no gene match: 13. CDR3 bases: TGCGCCAGCAGCGAAATTTGGCGGGGGGTTGGAAATGAGCAGTTCTTC. It translates to CASSEIWRGVGNEQFF.

The chain combines TRBV5-1 with TRBJ1-6; 7 positions match TRBD1. With V trimmed by 0 bases and J by 9 bases, 6 bases remained unmatched. The CDR3 runs to 15 residues. The germline CDR1 and CDR2 sequences are SGHRS and YFSETQ. The CDR3 here is CASSLDGDRASPLHF. Here the CDR3 DNA reads TGCGCCAGCAGCTTGGATGGGGACAGAGCTTCACCCCTCCACTTT. The full variable domain, with the rest looked up from reference TRBV5-1 and TRBJ1-6, is KAGVTQTPRYLIKTRGQQVTLSCSPISGHRSVSWYQQTPGQGLQFLFEYFSETQRNKGNFPGRFSGRQFSNSRSEMNVSTLELGDSALYLCASSLDGDRASPLHFGNGTRLTVT.

This clonotype was observed a handful of times. The chain combines TRBV6-4 with TRBJ2-3; the D gene is possibly TRBD2 (5 bases). Germline V lookup: CDR1 MRHNA, CDR2 SNTAGT. V gave up 6 bases and J gave up 5 bases, with 30 bases separating them. This CDR3 contains 19 residues. CDR3 nucleotide sequence: TGTGCCAGCAGCAGACTCCGGGCCGGGTCGGGCAGCACTAGAGATACGCAGTATTTT. Its protein product is CASSRLRAGSGSTRDTQYF.

The CDR3 region is CASGTSQTQYF. The CDR3 DNA sequence: TGTGCCAGCGGGACTAGCCAGACCCAGTACTTC. The chain employs TRBV2 and TRBJ2-5; TRBD2 matches at 9 bases. The length of the CDR3 is 11 residues. The V and J ends lost 8 bases and 6 bases, in that order; junction bases with no gene match: 1. CDR1 and CDR2 (germline): SNHLY, FYNNEI.

This clonotype has just a few counts. This chain connects TRBV20-1 to TRBJ2-7, with 10 bases matching TRBD2. The CDR3 runs 12 residues. Trimming cost V 7 bases and J 2 bases; bases outside gene matches: 2. Germline V gene data show CDR1 as DFQATT and CDR2 as SNEGSKA (reference sequence). CDR3 sequence: CSGTSGAYEQYF. The CDR3 DNA reads TGCAGTGGGACTAGCGGCGCCTACGAGCAGTACTTC.

The gene calls are TRBV2 and TRBJ2-6; TRBD1 matches at 8 bases. The CDR3 totals 17 residues. J was trimmed by 2 bases and V by 7 bases; bases with no gene match: 10. From germline, CDR1 is SNHLY and CDR2 FYNNEI. The CDR3 sequence is CASTKDRVGTGANVLTF. CDR3 bases: TGTGCCAGCACCAAGGACAGGGTCGGGACTGGGGCCAACGTCCTGACTTTC.

In its sample, this clonotype was seen a few times. This rearrangement joins TRBV3-1 to TRBJ2-1; 8 nucleotides agree with TRBD2. Germline lookup yields CDR1 LGHDT and CDR2 YNNKEL (reference sequence). The junction had 11 bases not matched to a gene; V was cut back by 5 bases and J by 5 bases. This CDR3 is built from 16 residues. This CDR3 reads CASSSRSGGANNEQFF. The CDR3 nucleotides are TGTGCCAGCAGCAGCAGGTCGGGGGGGGCTAACAATGAGCAGTTCTTC.

The gene calls are TRBV20-1 and TRBJ1-1; D remains ambiguous. V gave up 7 bases and J gave up 0 bases, with 18 bases separating them. This CDR3 is built from 15 residues. CDR1 is DFQATT, CDR2 SNEGSKA, per germline (reference sequence). The CDR3 DNA sequence: TGCAGTGAGAACCCAAGAAACATCATGAACACTGAAGCTTTCTTT. Translated: CSENPRNIMNTEAFF.

Only one count was recorded for this clonotype. This chain connects TRBV20-1 to TRBJ1-2; D may be TRBD1 (5 bases). The V and J ends lost 3 bases and 8 bases respectively, with 25 bases between them. The CDR3 is made up of 16 amino acids. CDR1 is DFQATT and CDR2 is SNEGSKA in the germline V gene (reference sequence). The CDR3 here is CSASDRGTASRAGYTF. DNA for the CDR3: TGCAGTGCTAGTGATCGGGGGACCGCATCCCGGGCAGGCTACACCTTC.

This clonotype has just a few counts. The chain links TRBV20-1 to TRBJ2-5; 11 positions agree with TRBD2. The CDR3 length is 15 residues. The V segment lost 6 bases and the J segment 4 bases; nucleotides outside the gene matches: 10. CDR1 is DFQATT, CDR2 SNEGSKA, per germline (reference sequence). The DNA for the CDR3 is TGCAGTGCGCTAGCGGGGGGTCTGAGGAGAGAGACCCAGTACTTC. Translated: CSALAGGLRRETQYF.

This clonotype was counted many times. CDR3 amino acids: CASSPADRDYQPQHF. CDR3 nucleotides: TGTGCCAGCAGTCCGGCAGACAGGGACTATCAGCCCCAGCATTTT. The genes are TRBV12-3 or TRBV12-4 and TRBJ1-5; 7 bases fit TRBD1. The junction had 9 bases not matched to a gene; V was cut back by 5 bases and J by 5 bases. The CDR3 has 15 amino acids.

This clonotype was seen repeatedly, ten times or more. The V and J genes are TRBV5-1 and TRBJ2-1; D possibly uses TRBD1 or TRBD2 (7 bases each). Germline assignment: CDR1 SGHRS and CDR2 YFSETQ. The CDR3 contains 15 residues. The V end lost 4 bases, the J end lost 0 bases, and 11 bases lay between the germline ends. The CDR3 sequence is CASSGEGASYNEQFF. CDR3 DNA sequence: TGCGCCAGCAGCGGGGAGGGGGCCTCCTACAATGAGCAGTTCTTC.

There are a few counts of this clonotype. The chain links TRBV5-1 to TRBJ1-5; weak D call: TRBD1 (5 bases). The germline V gene encodes CDR1 SGHRS and CDR2 YFSETQ. CDR3 size: 15 residues. Between the trimmed V and J ends, which lost 4 bases and 0 bases, there was a span of 11 bases. The CDR3 DNA reads TGCGCCAGCAGCAAAGGGGACTATAGCAATCAGCCCCAGCATTTT. It yields the protein CASSKGDYSNQPQHF.

This chain links TRBV5-5 with TRBJ2-1; 9 bases line up with TRBD2. This CDR3 has 15 amino acids. Trimming took 2 bases from V and 9 from J; bases not matched to a gene: 9. The germline CDR1 and CDR2 sequences are SGHKS and YYEKEE (reference sequence). CDR3 sequence (DNA): TGTGCCAGCAGCTTTCTTGGGCTAGCGGGATTTGAGCAGTTCTTC. Translating gives CASSFLGLAGFEQFF. Full variable domain (rest looked up from reference TRBV5-5 and TRBJ2-1): DAGVTQSPTHLIKTRGQQVTLRCSPISGHKSVSWYQQVLGQGPQFIFQYYEKEERGRGNFPDRFSARQFPNYSSELNVNALLLGDSALYLCASSFLGLAGFEQFFGPGTRLTVL.

This sequence joins TRBV6-2 or TRBV6-3 and TRBJ2-1; D unresolved. Per the germline V gene, CDR1 is MNHEY and CDR2 is SVGEGT. Trimming pared 3 bases from V and 9 bases from J, leaving 12 bases between. The CDR3 sequence is 13 residues long. The CDR3 sequence is CASSYGGWGEQFF. CDR3 bases: TGTGCCAGCAGTTATGGTGGATGGGGTGAGCAGTTCTTC.

The rearrangement links TRBV5-1 to TRBJ2-7, with 7 bases that match TRBD2. With 5 bases clipped from V and 3 bases from J, the junction kept 26 bases outside the gene matches. The CDR3 has 20 residues. Germline values: CDR1 SGHRS, CDR2 YFSETQ. This CDR3 is CASRPSGRVTGYELSYEQYF. CDR3 sequence (DNA): TGCGCCAGCAGGCCTAGCGGAAGAGTTACTGGCTATGAACTAAGCTACGAGCAGTACTTC.

This clonotype appeared many times. This chain connects TRBV20-1 to TRBJ1-1; no clear D gene. Germline lookup yields CDR1 DFQATT and CDR2 SNEGSKA (reference sequence). The V end was cut by 3 bases, the J end by 6 bases, with 8 bases between. The CDR3 spans 11 residues. DNA of the CDR3: TGCAGTGCTAGTCTCGTACCTGAAGCTTTCTTT. Its protein is CSASLVPEAFF.